This T cell receptor beta chain was captured in a study of T cells in women clearing cervical HPV infection. The germline V gene has CDR1 SQVTM and CDR2 ANQGSEA. V trimming: 6 bases; J trimming: 4 bases; junction bases outside the gene matches: 6. The CDR3 spans 14 residues. Profiling relied on immunoSEQ multiplex PCR, and the TCRdb table lists in-frame clones only, not all of them. The sample totals approximately 52,000 clones. Study observations and caveats: Timing of associations relative to infection is unclear; T-cell subsets were not isolated. Unknown T-cell numbers per sample may underlie the richness differences.

Details on this clone: Antigen specificity is unknown. The sequence runs out 3 residues before the end of the CDR3; the remainder is reconstructed from the germline J gene.

The TCR was taken from a woman between 18 and 70 years old with a cervical HPV16 infection that either progressed to CIN3+ or cleared (not recorded which). This chain connects TRBV29-1 to TRBJ2-1; TRBD2 matches at 10 bases. Sequenced material: blood buffy coat. The CDR3 bases that were read are TGCAGCGTCCTCGGACTAGCGGCTTACAATGAG. Translating gives CSVLGLAAYNE. The complete CDR3 protein is CSVLGLAAYNEQFF.